The T cell receptor (beta chain) described here comes from a study of vaccination and CD4 T cells after COVID-19. Sequence data for DNA of cultured CD4+ T cells were generated by the Oncomine TCR Beta short-read assay. Someone extracted genomic DNA from cultured CD4+ T cells. TCRdb reanalysed the PCR reads using MiXCR and keeps one entry per CDR3 protein. The sample records 1,500 to 2,500 distinct CDR3 sequences, roughly two thirds being singletons. V trimming: 5 bases; J trimming: 6 bases; junction bases outside the gene matches: 3. The CDR3 runs 11 residues. In germline, CDR1 is DFQATT, CDR2 SNEGSKA (reference sequence). Remarks on this clonotype: Antigen unknown.

Treatment of the sample: roughly ten-day PBMC culture with coronavirus spike peptide pools or control peptides (ViraFEST assay). The source material was CD4+ T cells from blood, cultured in vitro, sampled after SARS-CoV-2 vaccination. The source of this sequence is a human donor who had recovered from COVID-19. The V and J genes are TRBV20-1 and TRBJ2-7; 8 nucleotides line up with TRBD2. The CDR3: CSAERGSEQYF. The CDR3 region has the DNA TGCAGTGCTGAGCGGGGGTCCGAGCAGTACTTC.